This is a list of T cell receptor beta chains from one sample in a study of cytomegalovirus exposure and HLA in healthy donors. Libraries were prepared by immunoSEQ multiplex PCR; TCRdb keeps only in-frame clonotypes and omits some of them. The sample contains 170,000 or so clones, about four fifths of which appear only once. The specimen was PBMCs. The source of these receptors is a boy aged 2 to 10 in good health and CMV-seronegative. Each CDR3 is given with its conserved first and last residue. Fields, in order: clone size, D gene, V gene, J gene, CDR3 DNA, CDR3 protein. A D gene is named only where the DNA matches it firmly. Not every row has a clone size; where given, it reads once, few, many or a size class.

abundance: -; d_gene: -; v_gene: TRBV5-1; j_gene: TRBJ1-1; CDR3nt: TGCGCCAGCAGCCCAGGCCATTCCACTGAAGCTTTCTTT; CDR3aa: CASSPGHSTEAFF
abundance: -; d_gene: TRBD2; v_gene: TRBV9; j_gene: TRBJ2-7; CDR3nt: TGTGCCAGCGGTCAAAGCGGGAGATCGGGCGAGCAGTACTTC; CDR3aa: CASGQSGRSGEQYF
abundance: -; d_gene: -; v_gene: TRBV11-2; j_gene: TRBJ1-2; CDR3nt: TGTGCCAGCAGCTTAAGTCCGGGGGGTGGGAACTATGGCTACACCTTC; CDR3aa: CASSLSPGGGNYGYTF
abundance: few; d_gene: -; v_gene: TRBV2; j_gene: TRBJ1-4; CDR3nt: TGTGCCAGCCTCTCCCTTGTGACCGGGGGGGGTGAAAAACTGTTTTTT; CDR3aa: CASLSLVTGGGEKLFF
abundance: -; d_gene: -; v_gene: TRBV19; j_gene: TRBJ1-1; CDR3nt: TGTGCCAGCTCCAGGGGAGAGGACACTGAAGCTTTCTTT; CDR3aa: CASSRGEDTEAFF
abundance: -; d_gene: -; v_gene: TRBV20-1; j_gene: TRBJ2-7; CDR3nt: TGCAGTGCTAGCCCCGCCTACGAGCAGTACTTC; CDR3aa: CSASPAYEQYF
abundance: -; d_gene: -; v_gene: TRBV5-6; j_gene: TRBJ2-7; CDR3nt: TGTGCCAGCAGCTTCGGCACAGGGATCTCCTACGAGCAGTACTTC; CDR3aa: CASSFGTGISYEQYF
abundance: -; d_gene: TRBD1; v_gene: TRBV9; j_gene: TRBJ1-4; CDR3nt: TGTGCCAGCAGCCTCGACAGGGGAGGCGAAAAACTGTTTTTT; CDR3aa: CASSLDRGGEKLFF
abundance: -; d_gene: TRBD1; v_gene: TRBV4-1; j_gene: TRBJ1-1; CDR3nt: TGCGCCAGCAGCCAACGGGACAGGGGGCTTTCGGGAATTAACACTGAAGCTTTCTTT; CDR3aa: CASSQRDRGLSGINTEAFF
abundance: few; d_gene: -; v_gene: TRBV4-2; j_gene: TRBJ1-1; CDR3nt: TGTGCCAGCAGCCGGGACATGAGGAACACTGAAGCTTTCTTT; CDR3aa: CASSRDMRNTEAFF
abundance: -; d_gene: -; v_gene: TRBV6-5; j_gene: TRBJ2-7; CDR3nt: TGTGCCGGGACTCAGAGCTCCTACGAGCAGTACTTC; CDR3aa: CAGTQSSYEQYF
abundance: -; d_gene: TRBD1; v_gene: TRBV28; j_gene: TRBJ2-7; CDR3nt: TGTGCCAGCAGTTTGATCCCCTGGGACAGGGGCGGCGAGCAGTACTTC; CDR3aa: CASSLIPWDRGGEQYF
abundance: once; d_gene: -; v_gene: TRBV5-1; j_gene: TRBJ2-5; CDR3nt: TGCGCCAGCAGCTTGTGGTCCGGGAATCAAGAGACCCAGTACTTC; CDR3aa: CASSLWSGNQETQYF
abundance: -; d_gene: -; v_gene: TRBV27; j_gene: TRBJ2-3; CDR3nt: TGTGCCAGCAGTTTGGGCCGCCGAACCTACACAGATACGCAGTATTTT; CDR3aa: CASSLGRRTYTDTQYF
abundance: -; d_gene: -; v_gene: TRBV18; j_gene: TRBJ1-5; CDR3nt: TGTGCCAGCTCACCAGACGTGGGGGACTATAGCAATCAGCCCCAGCATTTT; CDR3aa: CASSPDVGDYSNQPQHF
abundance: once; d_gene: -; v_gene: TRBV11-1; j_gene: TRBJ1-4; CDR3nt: TGTGCCAGCAGCTACCCCAGGGGTCTTTACGAAAAACTGTTTTTT; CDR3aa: CASSYPRGLYEKLFF
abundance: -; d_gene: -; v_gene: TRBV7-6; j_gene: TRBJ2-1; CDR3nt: TGTGCCAGCAGGACTAGAAACAATGAGCAGTTCTTC; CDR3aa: CASRTRNNEQFF
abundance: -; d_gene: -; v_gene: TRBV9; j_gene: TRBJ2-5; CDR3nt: TGTGCCAGCGCGGGCCCTGGAAAAGAGACCCAGTACTTC; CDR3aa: CASAGPGKETQYF
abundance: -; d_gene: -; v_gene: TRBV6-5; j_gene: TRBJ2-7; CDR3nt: TGTGCCAGCAGTACCCAGGGGTCCCATCGCTACGAGCAGTACTTC; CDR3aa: CASSTQGSHRYEQYF
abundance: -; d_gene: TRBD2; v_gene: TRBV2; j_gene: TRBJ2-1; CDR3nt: TGTGCCAACTCCGGGACTAGCGGCCACAATGAGCAGTTCTTC; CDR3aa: CANSGTSGHNEQFF
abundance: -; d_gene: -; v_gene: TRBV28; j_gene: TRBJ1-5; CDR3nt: TGTGCCAGCAGCCCGGGGGGGCGGGTTCAGCCCCAGCATTTT; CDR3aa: CASSPGGRVQPQHF
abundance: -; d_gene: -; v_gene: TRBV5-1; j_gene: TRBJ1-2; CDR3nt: TGCGCCAGCAGCTTGGACGGTTATGGCTACACCTTC; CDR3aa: CASSLDGYGYTF
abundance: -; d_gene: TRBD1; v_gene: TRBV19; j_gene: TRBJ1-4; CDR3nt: TGTGCCAGTAGCCAGGGGGATGAAAAACTGTTTTTT; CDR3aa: CASSQGDEKLFF
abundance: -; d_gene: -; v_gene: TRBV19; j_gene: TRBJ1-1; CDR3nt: TGTGCCAGTAACCAACCCGCCGACATGAACACTGAAGCTTTCTTT; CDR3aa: CASNQPADMNTEAFF
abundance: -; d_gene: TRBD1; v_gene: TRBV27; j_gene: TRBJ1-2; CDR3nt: TGTGCCAGCAGTCCCGGATCAGGGCGCAGGGGGGGCTACACCTTC; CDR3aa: CASSPGSGRRGGYTF
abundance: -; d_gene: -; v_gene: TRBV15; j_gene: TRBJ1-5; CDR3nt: TGTGCCACCAGCCCTACCAGGGGCAATCAGCCCCAGCATTTT; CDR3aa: CATSPTRGNQPQHF
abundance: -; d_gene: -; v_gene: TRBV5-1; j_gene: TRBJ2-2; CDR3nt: TGCGCCAGCAGCCAAGTCGAGGCCGGGACTGGGGAGCTGTTTTTT; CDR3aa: CASSQVEAGTGELFF
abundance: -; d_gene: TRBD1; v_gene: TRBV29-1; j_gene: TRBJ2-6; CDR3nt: TGCAGCGTTCGGGTGCGACAGGGGGGGAACTCTGGGGCCAACGTCCTGACTTTC; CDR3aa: CSVRVRQGGNSGANVLTF
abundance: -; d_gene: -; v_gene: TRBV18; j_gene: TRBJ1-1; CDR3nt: TGTGCCAGCTCACCAGAGGTGATCAGGGGCCTCACTGAAGCTTTCTTT; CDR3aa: CASSPEVIRGLTEAFF
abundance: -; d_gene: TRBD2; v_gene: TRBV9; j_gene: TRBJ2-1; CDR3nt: TGTGCCAGCAGCGGACTAGCGGGAGGTATCGTTGAGCAGTTCTTC; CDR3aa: CASSGLAGGIVEQFF
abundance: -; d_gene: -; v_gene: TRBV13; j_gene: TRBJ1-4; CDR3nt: TGTGCCAGCAGCTTAAGGAGGTTAGCTAATGAAAAACTGTTTTTT; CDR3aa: CASSLRRLANEKLFF
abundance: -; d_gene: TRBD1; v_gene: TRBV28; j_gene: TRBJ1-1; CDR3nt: TGTGCCAGCAGCCCCCCCGGACAGGCGAACACTGAAGCTTTCTTT; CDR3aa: CASSPPGQANTEAFF
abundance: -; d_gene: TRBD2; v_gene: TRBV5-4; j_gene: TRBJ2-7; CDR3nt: TGTGCCAGCAGCATGGGCGGGACTAGCGGGACCTACGAGCAGTACTTC; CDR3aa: CASSMGGTSGTYEQYF
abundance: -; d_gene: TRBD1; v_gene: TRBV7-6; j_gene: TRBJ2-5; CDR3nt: TGTGCCAGCAGCTTTCCGACAGGGTCGGCGGAGACCCAGTACTTC; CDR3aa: CASSFPTGSAETQYF
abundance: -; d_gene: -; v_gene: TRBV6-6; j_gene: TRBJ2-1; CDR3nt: TGTGCCAGCAGTCTCCTACGGGGCAATGAGCAGTTCTTC; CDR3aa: CASSLLRGNEQFF
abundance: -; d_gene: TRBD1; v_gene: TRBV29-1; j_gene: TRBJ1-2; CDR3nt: TGCAGCGTTGAGCCTCACTACAGGGGTGAGAATGGCTACACCTTC; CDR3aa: CSVEPHYRGENGYTF
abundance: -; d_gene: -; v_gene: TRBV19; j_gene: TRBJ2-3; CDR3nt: TGTGCCAGTAGTATGCAGGCCAGCACAGATACGCAGTATTTT; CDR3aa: CASSMQASTDTQYF
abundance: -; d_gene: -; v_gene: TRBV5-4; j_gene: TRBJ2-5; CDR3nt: TGTGCCAGCAGCTTGGGGGGCCAAGGGTGGGAGACCCAGTACTTC; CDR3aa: CASSLGGQGWETQYF
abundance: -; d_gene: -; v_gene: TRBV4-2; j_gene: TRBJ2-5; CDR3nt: TGTGCCAGCAGCCAAGAAGGGCAGGGGATTGGGACCCAGTACTTC; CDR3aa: CASSQEGQGIGTQYF
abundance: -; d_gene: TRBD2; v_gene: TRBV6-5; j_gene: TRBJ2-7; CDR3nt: TGTGCCAGCAGTTATCAGCGGGGGTACGAGCAGTACTTC; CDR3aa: CASSYQRGYEQYF
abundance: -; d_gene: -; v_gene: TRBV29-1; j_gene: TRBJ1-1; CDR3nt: TGCAGCGCCGATGGACGGGGGAGGACTGAAGCTTTCTTT; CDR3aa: CSADGRGRTEAFF
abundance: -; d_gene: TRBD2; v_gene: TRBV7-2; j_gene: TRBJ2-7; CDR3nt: TGTGCCAGCAGCTTCCGAGGGGAGGGGGAGCAGTACTTC; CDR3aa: CASSFRGEGEQYF
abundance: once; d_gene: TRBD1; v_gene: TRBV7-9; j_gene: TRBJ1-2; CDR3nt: TGTTCCAGCAGCTTTAGGGGACAGGGGAGGGACTATGGCTACACCTTC; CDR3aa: CSSSFRGQGRDYGYTF
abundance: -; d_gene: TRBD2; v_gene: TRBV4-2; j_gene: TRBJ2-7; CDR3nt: TGTGCCAGCAGCCCCCGGACTAGCGGGAGCTCCTACGAGCAGTACTTC; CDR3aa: CASSPRTSGSSYEQYF
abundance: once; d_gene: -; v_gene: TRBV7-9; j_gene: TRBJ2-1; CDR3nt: TGTGCCAGCCCGATCGAACCAGCCTACAATGAGCAGTTCTTC; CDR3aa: CASPIEPAYNEQFF
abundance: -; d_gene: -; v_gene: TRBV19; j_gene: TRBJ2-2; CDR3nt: TGTGCCAGTAGTATTTCGCGGAACACCGGGGAGCTGTTTTTT; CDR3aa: CASSISRNTGELFF
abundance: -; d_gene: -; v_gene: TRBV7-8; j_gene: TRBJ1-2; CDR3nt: TGTGCCAGCAGCTTAGATACGCGGTCTAACTATGGCTACACCTTC; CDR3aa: CASSLDTRSNYGYTF
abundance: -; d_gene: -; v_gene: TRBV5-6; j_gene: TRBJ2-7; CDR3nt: TGTGCCAGCAGCTTTAGCGGTACTCTCTACGAGCAGTACTTC; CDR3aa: CASSFSGTLYEQYF
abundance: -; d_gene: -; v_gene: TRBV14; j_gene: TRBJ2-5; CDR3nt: TGTGCCAGCAGCCACATCCTAATCCAAGAGACCCAGTACTTC; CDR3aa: CASSHILIQETQYF
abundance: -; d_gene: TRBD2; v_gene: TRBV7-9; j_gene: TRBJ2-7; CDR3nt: TGTGCCAGCAGCTTCCCCACTACTCCGGGACTAGCTTACGAGCAGTACTTC; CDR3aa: CASSFPTTPGLAYEQYF
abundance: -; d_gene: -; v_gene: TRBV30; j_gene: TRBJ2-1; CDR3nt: TGTGCCTGGAGTGCGCTGGGTAGCGACGATGAGCAGTTCTTC; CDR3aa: CAWSALGSDDEQFF
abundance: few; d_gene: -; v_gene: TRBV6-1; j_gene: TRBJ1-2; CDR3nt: TGTGCCAGCAGTGAACACCTTTCGGGGGGCTACACCTTC; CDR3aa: CASSEHLSGGYTF
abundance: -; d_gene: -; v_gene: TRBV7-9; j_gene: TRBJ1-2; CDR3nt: TGTGCCAGCAGTTATGAGGCGGAAGATGGCTACACCTTC; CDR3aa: CASSYEAEDGYTF
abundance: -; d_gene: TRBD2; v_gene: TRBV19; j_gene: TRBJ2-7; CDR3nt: TGTGCCAGTAGTTCCCTAGCGGGAGAATACGAGCAGTACTTC; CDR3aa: CASSSLAGEYEQYF
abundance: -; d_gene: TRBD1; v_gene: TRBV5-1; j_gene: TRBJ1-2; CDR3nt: TGCGCCAGCAGCTTAGAACTGGGGACAGGGGGCGATGGCTACACCTTC; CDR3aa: CASSLELGTGGDGYTF
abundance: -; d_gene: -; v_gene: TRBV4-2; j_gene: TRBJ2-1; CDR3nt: TGTGCCAGCAGCCAAGATGTGGGGCTTAATTCCTACAATGAGCAGTTCTTC; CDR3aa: CASSQDVGLNSYNEQFF
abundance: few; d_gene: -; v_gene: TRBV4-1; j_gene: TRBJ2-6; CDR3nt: TGCGCCAGCAGCCAAGCGGGAGCTGGGGCCAACGTCCTGACTTTC; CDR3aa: CASSQAGAGANVLTF
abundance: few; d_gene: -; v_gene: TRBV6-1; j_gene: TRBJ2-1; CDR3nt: TGTGCCAGCCTGGCTTACAATGAGCAGTTCTTC; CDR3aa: CASLAYNEQFF
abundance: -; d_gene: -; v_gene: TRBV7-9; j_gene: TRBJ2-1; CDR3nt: TGTGCCAGCAGCTTAGACAGGGTAAATGAGCAGTTCTTC; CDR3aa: CASSLDRVNEQFF